Here is one TCR beta chain with its context. Its specificity is not known. A read error may produce the germline difference seen at one junction end. The record originates from a study of CD8 T cells in Susac syndrome. Findings and limits, study-wide: The study recognized that its TCR sequencing and HLA analysis covered a relatively small number of individuals.

The germline V gene has CDR1 SEHNR and CDR2 FQNEAQ (reference sequence). The CDR3 is made up of 13 amino acids. CD8+ and CD4+ blood T cells underwent TCR beta sequencing. FACS enriched CD8+ TEMRA cells, while bulk CD8+ and CD4+ were negatively isolated. RNA was extracted with the RNeasy kit, and a quantity of roughly 0.45 to 1 ug was reverse transcribed using random hexamers. Multiplex PCR with immunoSEQ amplified the TCR beta CDR3 across 54 Vbeta and 13 Jbeta. TCRdb processed the immunoSEQ multiplex PCR reads anew with MiXCR; each CDR3 protein has one entry. The table has 250,000 to 300,000 distinct CDR3 sequences, about 85% seen once; the top ten hold approximately 0.11%.

Source material: CD8+ T cells from PBMCs. This TCR was sampled from a human donor with multiple sclerosis. This chain joins TRBV7-9 and TRBJ2-1; the match to TRBD1 covers 7 bases. Written as DNA, the CDR3 is TGTGCCAGCAGGCTAGGGGGCTACCATGAGCAGTTCTTC. As protein: CASRLGGYHEQFF. Combining the CDR3 with reference TRBV7-9 and TRBJ2-1 gives the whole variable domain DTGVSQNPRHKITKRGQNVTFRCDPISEHNRLYWYRQTLGQGPEFLTYFQNEAQLEKSRLLSDRFSAERPKGSFSTLEIQRTEQGDSAMYLCASRLGGYHEQFFGPGTRLTVL.